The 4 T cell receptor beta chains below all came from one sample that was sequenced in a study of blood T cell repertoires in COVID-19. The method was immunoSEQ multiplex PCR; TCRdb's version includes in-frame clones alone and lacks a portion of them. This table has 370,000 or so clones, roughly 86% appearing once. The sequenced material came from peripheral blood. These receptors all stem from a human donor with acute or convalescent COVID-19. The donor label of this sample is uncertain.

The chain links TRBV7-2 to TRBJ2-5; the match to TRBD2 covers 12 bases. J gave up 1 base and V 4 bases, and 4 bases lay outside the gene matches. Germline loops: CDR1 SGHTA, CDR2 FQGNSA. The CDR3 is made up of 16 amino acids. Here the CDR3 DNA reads TGTGCCAGCAGCTCTTCACTAGCGGGAGGCCAAGAGACCCAGTACTTC. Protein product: CASSSSLAGGQETQYF.

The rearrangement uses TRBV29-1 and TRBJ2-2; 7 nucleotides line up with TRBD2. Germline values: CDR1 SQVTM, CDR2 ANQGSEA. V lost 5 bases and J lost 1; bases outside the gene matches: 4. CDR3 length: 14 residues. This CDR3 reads CSVRKRGNTGELFF. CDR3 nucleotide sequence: TGCAGCGTTCGTAAGCGGGGGAACACCGGGGAGCTGTTTTTT.

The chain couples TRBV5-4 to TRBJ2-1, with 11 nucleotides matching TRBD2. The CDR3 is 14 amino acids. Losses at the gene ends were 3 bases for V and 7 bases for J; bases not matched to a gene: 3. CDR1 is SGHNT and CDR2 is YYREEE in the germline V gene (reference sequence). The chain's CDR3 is CASSSTSGGNEQFF. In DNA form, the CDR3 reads TGTGCCAGCAGCTCTACTAGCGGGGGAAATGAGCAGTTCTTC.

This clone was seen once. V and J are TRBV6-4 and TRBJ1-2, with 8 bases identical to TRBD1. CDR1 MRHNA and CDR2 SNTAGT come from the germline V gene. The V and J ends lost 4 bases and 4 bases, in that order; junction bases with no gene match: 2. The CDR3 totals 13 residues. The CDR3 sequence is CASSVGQGYGYTF. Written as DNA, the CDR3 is TGTGCCAGCAGTGTCGGACAGGGCTATGGCTACACCTTC.